The 4 T cell receptor beta chains in this list originate from one sample, sequenced in a study of T-cell memory formation after mild COVID-19. TCRdb re-called the 5' RACE reads with MiXCR, one entry per CDR3 protein. The sample shows under 700,000 distinct CDR3 sequences, about a fifth of them seen only once. Sequenced input: PBMCs or a T cell subset sorted from them (not recorded which). The receptors originated from an adult woman who had mild COVID-19 (a few samples of this study predate the infection). Cell type and time point are not known.

This clonotype was counted only a few times. J is TRBJ2-7 and V is TRBV7-9; no definite D call. Germline CDR1 SEHNR, CDR2 FQNEAQ (reference sequence). There are 13 residues in the CDR3. With 5 bases removed from V and 0 bases from J, the gap between germline ends came to 8 bases. Here the CDR3 reads CASSDWASYEQYF. In DNA, the CDR3 is TGTGCCAGCAGCGACTGGGCCTCCTACGAGCAGTACTTC.

This clonotype was seen many times. The genes are TRBV9 and TRBJ2-5; D may match TRBD1 or TRBD2 (5 bases each). V lost 3 bases and J 5 bases, leaving 11 bases between the germline ends. There are 13 residues in the CDR3. Germline lookup yields CDR1 SGDLS and CDR2 YYNGEE. The CDR3 DNA sequence: TGTGCCAGCAGCGCCGGGGCGCGGGAGACCCAGTACTTC. Protein product: CASSAGARETQYF.

CDR3 in DNA: TGTGCCAGCAGCGGGGTGTTCAACACCGGGGAGCTGTTTTTT. This encodes CASSGVFNTGELFF. The chain uses TRBV7-9 and TRBJ2-2; no definite D call. V lost 5 bases and J 2 bases, leaving 9 bases between the germline ends. CDR1 SEHNR and CDR2 FQNEAQ come from the germline V gene (reference sequence). The CDR3 runs 14 residues.

As concerns this clonotype: A clone one base away is much larger, so this may be a read error. This rearrangement joins TRBV20-1 to TRBJ1-5; D ambiguous. Germline-derived CDR1 and CDR2 are DFQATT and SNEGSKA (reference sequence). V was shortened by 5 bases and J by 5 bases, with 13 bases between the two germline ends. The CDR3 length is 13 residues. The CDR3 loop reads CSAGADRDQPQHF. The DNA of the CDR3 is TGCAGTGCTGGAGCGGACCGAGATCAGCCCCAGCATTTT.